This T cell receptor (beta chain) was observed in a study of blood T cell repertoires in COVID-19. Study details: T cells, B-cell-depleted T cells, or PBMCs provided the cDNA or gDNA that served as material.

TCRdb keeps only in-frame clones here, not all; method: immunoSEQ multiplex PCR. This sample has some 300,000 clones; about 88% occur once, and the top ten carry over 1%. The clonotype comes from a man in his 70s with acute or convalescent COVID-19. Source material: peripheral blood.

For the CDR3, the DNA is TGTGCCAGCACCCCCCCAGGGGGCGGTCACACTGAAGCTTTCTTT. Amino acids: CASTPPGGGHTEAFF. The chain is built from TRBV5-4 and TRBJ1-1; 8 bases match TRBD1. Losses at the gene ends were 6 bases for V and 3 bases for J; bases not matched to a gene: 10. Germline values: CDR1 SGHNT, CDR2 YYREEE (reference sequence). This CDR3 contains 15 residues.